This is a list of T cell receptor beta chains from one sample in a study of PD-L1 blockade in urothelial cancer. Clones were read by immunoSEQ multiplex PCR, and TCRdb kept only the in-frame ones, dropping some. In the table there are over 50,000 clones, about 86% of which are singletons. Sequenced here: PBMCs, sampled around atezolizumab (anti-PD-L1) treatment. Receptor source: a man between 45 and 60 years old with urothelial cancer. CDR3s include the opening cysteine and the closing phenylalanine or tryptophan. D genes are given only for firm matches. Expanded clones get a size class; other rows say once, few or many, or leave the size out.

J	V	size	D	CDR3	DNA
TRBJ2-5	TRBV5-1	.	TRBD2	CASSLALAGGSSETQYF	TGCGCCAGCAGCTTGGCGCTAGCCGGGGGGAGTAGTGAGACCCAGTACTTC
TRBJ1-1	TRBV2	.	.	CASRRQGGGTEAFF	TGTGCCAGCAGGAGGCAGGGAGGCGGCACTGAAGCTTTCTTT
TRBJ1-1	TRBV19	.	.	CASSMGRMNTEAFF	TGTGCCAGTAGTATGGGCAGGATGAACACTGAAGCTTTCTTT
TRBJ1-2	TRBV28	once	TRBD1	CAIRTGRYYGYTF	TGTGCCATACGGACAGGGAGATACTATGGCTACACCTTC
TRBJ2-2	TRBV9	.	.	CASSVRGSAGELFF	TGTGCCAGCAGCGTACGTGGGAGCGCCGGGGAGCTGTTTTTT
TRBJ2-1	TRBV18	.	TRBD2	CASSPGLADNEQFF	TGTGCCAGCTCACCGGGACTAGCGGACAATGAGCAGTTCTTC
TRBJ2-3	TRBV7-6	.	TRBD2	CASSRGPSGVGADTQYF	TGTGCCAGCAGCCGGGGTCCTAGCGGGGTTGGGGCAGATACGCAGTATTTT
TRBJ2-7	TRBV4-2	.	TRBD1	CASSRDRPYEQYF	TGTGCCAGCAGTAGGGACAGACCCTACGAGCAGTACTTC
TRBJ2-3	TRBV10-1	.	TRBD1	CASLDRQGPADTQYF	TGCGCCAGCCTCGATAGACAGGGACCCGCAGATACGCAGTATTTT
TRBJ2-1	TRBV27	.	TRBD2	CASSPLAGIYNEQFF	TGTGCCAGCAGTCCCCTAGCGGGTATCTACAATGAGCAGTTCTTC
TRBJ2-1	TRBV5-5	once	.	CASSTRVDPYNEQFF	TGTGCCAGCAGTACTAGGGTAGACCCCTACAATGAGCAGTTCTTC
TRBJ2-7	TRBV13	once	.	CASSLDQRTYEQYF	TGTGCCAGCAGCTTAGATCAGCGGACCTACGAGCAGTACTTC
TRBJ1-2	TRBV6-5	once	.	CASMRAGYGYTF	TGTGCCAGCATGAGAGCGGGCTATGGCTACACCTTC
TRBJ1-2	TRBV5-1	.	.	CASSGGGAQGGYTF	TGCGCCAGCAGCGGCGGCGGGGCTCAGGGAGGCTACACCTTC
TRBJ2-7	TRBV11-3	.	TRBD2	CASSQQGLGTYEQYF	TGTGCCAGCAGTCAACAGGGACTAGGAACCTACGAGCAGTACTTC
TRBJ2-7	TRBV5-4	.	TRBD1	CASSHSEDRGGYEQYF	TGTGCCAGCAGCCACTCGGAGGACAGGGGGGGATACGAGCAGTACTTC
TRBJ2-7	TRBV28	.	TRBD1	CASSRPTGGYEQYF	TGTGCCAGCAGTCGCCCGACAGGGGGCTACGAGCAGTACTTC
TRBJ2-7	TRBV6-5	.	.	CASSSSGTYEQYF	TGTGCCAGCAGTTCCAGCGGAACCTACGAGCAGTACTTC
TRBJ2-1	TRBV6-1	.	.	CTLAESSYNEQFF	TGTACTTTAGCGGAGAGCTCCTACAATGAGCAGTTCTTC
TRBJ2-1	TRBV5-1	.	TRBD1	CASSLGDRAVYNEQFF	TGCGCCAGCAGCTTGGGGGACAGGGCGGTCTACAATGAGCAGTTCTTC
TRBJ2-1	TRBV6-1	few	TRBD2	CASSDPGLGRDEQFF	TGTGCCAGCAGTGATCCGGGACTAGGCAGGGATGAGCAGTTCTTC
TRBJ2-3	TRBV6-5	.	TRBD2	CASSYGLAGVVDTQYF	TGTGCCAGCAGTTATGGACTAGCGGGAGTTGTAGATACGCAGTATTTT
TRBJ2-1	TRBV27	.	TRBD1	CASSLLVGTGEGNEQFF	TGTGCCAGCAGTCTACTTGTTGGGACAGGGGAGGGGAATGAGCAGTTCTTC
TRBJ1-5	TRBV6-1	.	.	CASSEGPDQPQHF	TGTGCCAGCAGTGAAGGCCCGGATCAGCCCCAGCATTTT
TRBJ2-7	TRBV6-1	.	TRBD1	CASMRSTGGEYEQYF	TGTGCCAGCATGCGGAGCACAGGGGGAGAGTACGAGCAGTACTTC
TRBJ1-3	TRBV7-9	.	TRBD1	CASSWLGTGSLNTIYF	TGTGCCAGCAGCTGGCTCGGGACAGGGAGTTTGAACACCATATATTTT
TRBJ2-1	TRBV18	.	.	CASSPRAGSMGSEQFF	TGTGCCAGCTCACCCCGGGCGGGATCTATGGGTAGTGAGCAGTTCTTC
TRBJ1-3	TRBV10-3	.	TRBD1	CAIKGASGNTIYF	TGTGCCATAAAGGGGGCTTCTGGAAACACCATATATTTT
TRBJ1-3	TRBV30	.	.	CAWRFEGAGNTIYF	TGTGCCTGGAGGTTTGAGGGGGCTGGAAACACCATATATTTT
TRBJ2-5	TRBV4-1	.	TRBD2	CASSHTSGAQETQYF	TGCGCCAGCAGCCATACTAGCGGAGCCCAAGAGACCCAGTACTTC
TRBJ2-1	TRBV9	.	TRBD1	CASSVGTGALYNEQFF	TGTGCCAGCAGCGTAGGGACAGGGGCCCTATACAATGAGCAGTTCTTC
TRBJ2-7	TRBV5-4	.	TRBD1	CASSGQGNEQYF	TGTGCCAGCTCGGGACAGGGTAACGAGCAGTACTTC
TRBJ1-1	TRBV28	.	.	CASSEIATENTEAFF	TGTGCCAGCAGTGAAATTGCAACAGAGAACACTGAAGCTTTCTTT
TRBJ2-5	TRBV5-6	.	.	CASSKGQHQETQYF	TGTGCCAGCAGCAAAGGACAGCACCAAGAGACCCAGTACTTC
TRBJ1-5	TRBV30	once	.	CAWSRQGGQPQHF	TGTGCCTGGAGTCGGCAGGGAGGTCAGCCCCAGCATTTT